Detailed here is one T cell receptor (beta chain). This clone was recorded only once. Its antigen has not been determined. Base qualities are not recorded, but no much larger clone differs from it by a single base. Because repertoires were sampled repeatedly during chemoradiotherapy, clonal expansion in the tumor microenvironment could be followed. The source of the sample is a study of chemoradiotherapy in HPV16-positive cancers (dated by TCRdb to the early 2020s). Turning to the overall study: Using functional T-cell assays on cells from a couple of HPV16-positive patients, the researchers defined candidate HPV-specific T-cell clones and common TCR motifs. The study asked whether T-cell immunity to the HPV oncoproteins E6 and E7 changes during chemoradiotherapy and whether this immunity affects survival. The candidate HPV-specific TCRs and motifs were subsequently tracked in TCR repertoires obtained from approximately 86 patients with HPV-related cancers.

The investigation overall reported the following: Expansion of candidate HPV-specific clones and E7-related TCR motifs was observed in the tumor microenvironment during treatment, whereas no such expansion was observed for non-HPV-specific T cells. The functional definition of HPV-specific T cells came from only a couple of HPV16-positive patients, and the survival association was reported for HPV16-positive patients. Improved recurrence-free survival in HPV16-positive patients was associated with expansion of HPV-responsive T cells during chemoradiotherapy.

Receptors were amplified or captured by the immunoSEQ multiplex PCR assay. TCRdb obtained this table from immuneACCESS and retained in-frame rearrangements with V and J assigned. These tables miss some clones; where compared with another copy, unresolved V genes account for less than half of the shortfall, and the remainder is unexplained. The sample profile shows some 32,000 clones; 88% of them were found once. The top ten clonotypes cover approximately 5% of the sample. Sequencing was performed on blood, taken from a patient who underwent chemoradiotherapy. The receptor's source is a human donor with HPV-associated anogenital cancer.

The DNA is TGTGCCAGCAGTGAAGCAGACGGTGCAGGATCACCCCTCCACTTT. Its coded protein is CASSEADGAGSPLHF. The rearrangement combines TRBV6-1 with TRBJ1-6; the D segment cannot be called with confidence. Per the germline V gene, MNHNS is the CDR1 and SASEGT is the CDR2. V is pared back by 0 bases and J by 10 bases, with 13 bases lying between the germline termini. Spanning cysteine to phenylalanine, the CDR3 consists of 15 amino acids. Only the CDR3 DNA stays, 45 bases, in frame from base 1.